This TCR beta chain stems from a study of T cells in narcolepsy. Germline CDR1 is SGHNT and CDR2 is YYREEE (reference sequence). This CDR3 has 15 residues. Germline trimming cut 4 bases from V and 4 bases from J; bases unmatched to any gene: 9. The assay was immunoSEQ multiplex PCR, and TCRdb's table has in-frame clones only and misses some. Of 30,000 to 40,000 clones listed, more than 65% are singletons. This chain links TRBV5-4 with TRBJ2-7, with TRBD1 matching 9 bases. The source is a human donor in good health. Sequenced input: memory (CD45RA-) CD4+ T cells from blood. CDR3 region: CASSIGTGRLYEQYF. As DNA, the CDR3 is TGTGCCAGCAGCATTGGGACAGGGAGGCTTTACGAGCAGTACTTC.